This TCR beta chain was retrieved from a study of blood T cells in healthy people across ages. The overall study: About one barcoded beta molecule was captured per two T cells (by template switching).

The study drew donors from healthy Caucasian individuals in Russia aged 6 to 90. Total RNA extraction produced at least 5.5 micrograms (per sample) for the study. Germline V gene data show CDR1 as MNHEY and CDR2 as SVGAGI. This CDR3 is built from 14 residues. V was clipped by 6 bases and J by 0 bases, with 11 bases between them. The use of a sample-barcoded 5' primer and a J-beta primer mix characterized a second PCR of about 7 to 12 cycles. TCRdb reprocessed the 5' RACE reads via MiXCR and lists one record per CDR3 protein. The sample has approximately 1.5 million distinct CDR3 sequences, 35% to 45% seen once.

The sequence derives from a woman under 30 in good health. J is TRBJ1-1 and V is TRBV6-5; D uncertain. Sequencing was done on a sample of blood. CDR3 coding DNA: TGTGCCAGCAGGACCGAACGACTGAACACTGAAGCTTTCTTT. This gives the protein CASRTERLNTEAFF.